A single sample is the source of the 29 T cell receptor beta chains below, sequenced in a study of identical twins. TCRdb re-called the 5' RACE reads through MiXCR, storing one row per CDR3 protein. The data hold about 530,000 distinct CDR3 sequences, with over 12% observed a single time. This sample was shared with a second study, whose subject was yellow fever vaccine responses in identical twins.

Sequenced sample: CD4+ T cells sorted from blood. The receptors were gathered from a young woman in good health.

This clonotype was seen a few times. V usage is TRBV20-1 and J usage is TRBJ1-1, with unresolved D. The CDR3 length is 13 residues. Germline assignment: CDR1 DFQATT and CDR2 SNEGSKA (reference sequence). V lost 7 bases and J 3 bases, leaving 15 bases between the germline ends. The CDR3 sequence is CSVLAYRDTEAFF. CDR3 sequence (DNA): TGCAGTGTTCTAGCGTACCGGGACACTGAAGCTTTCTTT.

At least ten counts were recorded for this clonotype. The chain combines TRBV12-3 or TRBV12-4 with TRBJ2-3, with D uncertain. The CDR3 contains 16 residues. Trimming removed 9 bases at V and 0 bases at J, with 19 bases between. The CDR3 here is CASTLGSGSSTDTQYF. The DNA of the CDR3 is TGTGCCAGTACTTTGGGATCCGGGTCGAGCACAGATACGCAGTATTTT.

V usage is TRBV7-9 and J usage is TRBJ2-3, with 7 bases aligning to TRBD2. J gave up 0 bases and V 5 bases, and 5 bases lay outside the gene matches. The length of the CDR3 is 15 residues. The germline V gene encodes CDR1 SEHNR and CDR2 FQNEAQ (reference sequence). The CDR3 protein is CASSPGLVSTDTQYF. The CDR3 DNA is TGTGCCAGCAGCCCTGGACTAGTGAGCACAGATACGCAGTATTTT.

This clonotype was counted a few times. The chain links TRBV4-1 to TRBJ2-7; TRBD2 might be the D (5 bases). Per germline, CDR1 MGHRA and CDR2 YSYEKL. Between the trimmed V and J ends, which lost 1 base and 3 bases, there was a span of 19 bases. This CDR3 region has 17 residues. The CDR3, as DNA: TGCGCCAGCAGCCAAGTCGTCCTAAGCGGAGGAAACTACGAGCAGTACTTC. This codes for CASSQVVLSGGNYEQYF.

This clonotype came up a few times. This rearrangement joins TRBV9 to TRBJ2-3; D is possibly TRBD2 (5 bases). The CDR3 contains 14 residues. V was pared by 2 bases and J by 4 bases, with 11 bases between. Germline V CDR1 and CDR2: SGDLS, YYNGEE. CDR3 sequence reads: CASSVRVVSDTQYF. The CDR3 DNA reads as TGTGCCAGCAGCGTGCGGGTGGTTTCAGATACGCAGTATTTT.

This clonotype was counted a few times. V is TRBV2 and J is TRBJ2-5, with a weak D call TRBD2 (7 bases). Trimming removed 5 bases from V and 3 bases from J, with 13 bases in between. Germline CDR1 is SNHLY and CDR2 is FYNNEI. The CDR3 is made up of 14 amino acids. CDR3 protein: CASSPRGGKETQYF. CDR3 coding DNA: TGTGCCAGCAGTCCAAGGGGGGGAAAAGAGACCCAGTACTTC.

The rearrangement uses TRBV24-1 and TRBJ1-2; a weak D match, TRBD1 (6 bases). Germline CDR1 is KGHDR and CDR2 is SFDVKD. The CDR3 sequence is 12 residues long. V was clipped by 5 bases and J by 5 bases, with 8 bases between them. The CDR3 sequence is CATSVGQYGYTF. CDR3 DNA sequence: TGTGCCACCAGTGTCGGACAGTATGGCTACACCTTC.

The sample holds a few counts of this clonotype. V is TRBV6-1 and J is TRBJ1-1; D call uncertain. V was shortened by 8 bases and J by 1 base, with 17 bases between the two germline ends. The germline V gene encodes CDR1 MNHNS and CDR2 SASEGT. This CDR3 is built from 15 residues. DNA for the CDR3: TGTGCCAGCCGAAGTACGGAACCTGGGAACACTGAAGCTTTCTTT. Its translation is CASRSTEPGNTEAFF.

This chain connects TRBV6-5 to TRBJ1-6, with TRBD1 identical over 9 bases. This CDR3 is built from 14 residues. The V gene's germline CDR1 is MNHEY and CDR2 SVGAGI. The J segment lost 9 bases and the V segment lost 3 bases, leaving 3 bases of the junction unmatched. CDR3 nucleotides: TGTGCCAGCAGTTATACAGGGGGCTCTTCACCCCTCCACTTT. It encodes CASSYTGGSSPLHF.

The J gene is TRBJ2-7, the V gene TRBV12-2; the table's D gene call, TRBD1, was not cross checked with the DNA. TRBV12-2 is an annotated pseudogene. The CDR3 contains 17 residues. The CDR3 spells CASRLLPWKEGPYEQYF. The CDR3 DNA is TGTGCAAGTCGCTTATTGCCCTGGAAAGAGGGTCCCTACGAGCAGTACTTC.

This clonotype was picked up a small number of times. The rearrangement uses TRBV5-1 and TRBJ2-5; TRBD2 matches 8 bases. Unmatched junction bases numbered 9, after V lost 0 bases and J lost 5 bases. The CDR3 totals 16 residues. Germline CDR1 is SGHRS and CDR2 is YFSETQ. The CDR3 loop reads CASSLAPAGVRETQYF. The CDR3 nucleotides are TGCGCCAGCAGCTTGGCGCCAGCGGGAGTGCGGGAGACCCAGTACTTC.

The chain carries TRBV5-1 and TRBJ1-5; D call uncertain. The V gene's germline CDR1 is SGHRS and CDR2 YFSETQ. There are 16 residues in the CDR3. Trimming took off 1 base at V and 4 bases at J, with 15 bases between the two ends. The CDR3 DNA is TGCGCCAGCAGCTTGAGAGACCACGATCGGAATCAGCCCCAGCATTTT. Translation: CASSLRDHDRNQPQHF.

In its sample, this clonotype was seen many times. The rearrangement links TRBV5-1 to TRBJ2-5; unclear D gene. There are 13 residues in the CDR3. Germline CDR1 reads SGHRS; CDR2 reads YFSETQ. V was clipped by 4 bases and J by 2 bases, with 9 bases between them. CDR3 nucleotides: TGCGCCAGCAGCCTAACTGTGCAAGAGACCCAGTACTTC. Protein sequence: CASSLTVQETQYF.

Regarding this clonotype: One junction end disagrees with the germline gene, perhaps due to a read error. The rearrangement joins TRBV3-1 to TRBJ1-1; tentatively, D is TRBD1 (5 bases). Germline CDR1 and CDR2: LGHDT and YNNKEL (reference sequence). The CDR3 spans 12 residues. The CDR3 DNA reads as TGTGCCAGCAGCCAGAGGGGCCAGGGTTTTATCTTT. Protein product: CASSQRGQGFIF.

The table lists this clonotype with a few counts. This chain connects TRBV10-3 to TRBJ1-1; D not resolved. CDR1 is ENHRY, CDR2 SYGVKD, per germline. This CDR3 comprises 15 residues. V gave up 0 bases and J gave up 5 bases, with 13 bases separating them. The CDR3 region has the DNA TGTGCCATCAGTGAGTCGGATGGATGGGATACTGAAGCTTTCTTT. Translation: CAISESDGWDTEAFF.

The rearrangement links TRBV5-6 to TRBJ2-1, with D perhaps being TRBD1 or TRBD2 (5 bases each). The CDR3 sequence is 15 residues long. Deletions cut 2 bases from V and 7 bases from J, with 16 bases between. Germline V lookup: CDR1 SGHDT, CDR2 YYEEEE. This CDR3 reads CASSFKGTGGNEQFF. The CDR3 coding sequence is TGTGCCAGCAGCTTTAAGGGTACAGGCGGGAATGAGCAGTTCTTC.

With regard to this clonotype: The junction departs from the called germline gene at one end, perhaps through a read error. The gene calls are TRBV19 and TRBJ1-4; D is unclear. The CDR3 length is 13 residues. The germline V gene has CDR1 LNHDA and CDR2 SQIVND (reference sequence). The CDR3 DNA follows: TGTGCCAGTAGTATAGCCCGGGGTGAAACACTGTTTTTT. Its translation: CASSIARGETLFF.

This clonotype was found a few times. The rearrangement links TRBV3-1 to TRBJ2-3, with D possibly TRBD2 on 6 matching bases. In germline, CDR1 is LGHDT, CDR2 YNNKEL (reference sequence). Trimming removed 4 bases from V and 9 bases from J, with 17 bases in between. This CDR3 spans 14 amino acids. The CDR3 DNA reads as TGTGCCAGCAGCCTACCCGGGACTCGGGGCACGCAGTATTTT. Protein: CASSLPGTRGTQYF.

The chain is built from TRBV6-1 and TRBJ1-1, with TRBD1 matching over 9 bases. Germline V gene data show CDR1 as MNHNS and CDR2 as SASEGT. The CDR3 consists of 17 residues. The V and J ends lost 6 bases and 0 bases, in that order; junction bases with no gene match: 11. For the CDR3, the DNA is TGTGCCAGCAGCCGATCCTCCGGGACAGGGATGAACACTGAAGCTTTCTTT. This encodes CASSRSSGTGMNTEAFF.

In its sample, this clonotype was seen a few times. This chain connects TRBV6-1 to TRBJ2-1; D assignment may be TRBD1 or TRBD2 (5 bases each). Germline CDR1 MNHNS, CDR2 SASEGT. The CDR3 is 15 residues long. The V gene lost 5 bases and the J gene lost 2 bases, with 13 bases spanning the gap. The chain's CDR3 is CASSTRDGTYNEQFF. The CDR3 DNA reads TGTGCCAGCAGTACCCGGGACGGTACCTACAATGAGCAGTTCTTC.

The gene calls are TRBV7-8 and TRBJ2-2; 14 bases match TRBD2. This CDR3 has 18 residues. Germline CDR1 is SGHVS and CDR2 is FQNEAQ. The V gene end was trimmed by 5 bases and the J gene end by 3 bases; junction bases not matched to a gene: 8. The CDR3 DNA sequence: TGTGCCAGCAGCCTAAAGACTAGCGGGGGGGCCCACACCGGGGAGCTGTTTTTT. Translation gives CASSLKTSGGAHTGELFF.

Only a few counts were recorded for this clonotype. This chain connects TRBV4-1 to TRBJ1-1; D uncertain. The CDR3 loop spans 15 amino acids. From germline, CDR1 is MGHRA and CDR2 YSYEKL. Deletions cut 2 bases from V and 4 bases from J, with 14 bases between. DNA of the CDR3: TGCGCCAGCAGCCAAACTCGTAACCTGGTCACTGAAGCTTTCTTT. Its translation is CASSQTRNLVTEAFF.

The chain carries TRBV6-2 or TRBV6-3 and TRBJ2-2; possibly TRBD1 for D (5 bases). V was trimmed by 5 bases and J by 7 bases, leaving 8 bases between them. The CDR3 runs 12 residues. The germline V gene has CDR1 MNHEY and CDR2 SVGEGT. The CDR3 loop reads CASSKGIGELFF. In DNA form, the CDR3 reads TGTGCCAGCAGTAAGGGGATCGGGGAGCTGTTTTTT.

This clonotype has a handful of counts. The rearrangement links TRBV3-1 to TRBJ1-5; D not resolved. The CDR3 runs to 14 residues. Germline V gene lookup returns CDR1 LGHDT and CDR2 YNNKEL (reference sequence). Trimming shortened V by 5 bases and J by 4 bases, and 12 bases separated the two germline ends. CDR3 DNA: TGTGCCAGCAGCAGAGGACCGTCGAATCAGCCCCAGCATTTT. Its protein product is CASSRGPSNQPQHF.

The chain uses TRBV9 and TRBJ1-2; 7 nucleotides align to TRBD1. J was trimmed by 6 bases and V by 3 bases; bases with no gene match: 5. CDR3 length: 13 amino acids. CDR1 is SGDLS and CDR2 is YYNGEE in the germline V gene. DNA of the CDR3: TGTGCCAGCAGCGACCGGGACAGCCATGGCTACACCTTC. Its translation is CASSDRDSHGYTF. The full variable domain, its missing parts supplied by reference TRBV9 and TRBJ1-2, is DSGVTQTPKHLITATGQRVTLRCSPRSGDLSVYWYQQSLDQGLQFLIQYYNGEERAKGNILERFSAQQFPDLHSELNLSSLELGDSALYFCASSDRDSHGYTFGSGTRLTVV.

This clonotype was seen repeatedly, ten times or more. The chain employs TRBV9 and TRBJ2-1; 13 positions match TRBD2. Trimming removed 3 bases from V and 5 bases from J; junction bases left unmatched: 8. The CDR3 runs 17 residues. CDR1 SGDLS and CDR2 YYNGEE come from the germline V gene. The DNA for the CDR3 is TGTGCCAGCAGCGCCCGGACTAGCGGGGGTTTTGACAATGAGCAGTTCTTC. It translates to CASSARTSGGFDNEQFF.

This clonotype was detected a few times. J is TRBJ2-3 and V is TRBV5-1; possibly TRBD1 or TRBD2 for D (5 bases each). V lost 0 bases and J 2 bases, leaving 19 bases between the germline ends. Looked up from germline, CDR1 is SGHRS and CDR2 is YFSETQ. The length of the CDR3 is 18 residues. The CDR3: CASSLAPRRAGNTDTQYF. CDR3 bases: TGCGCCAGCAGCTTGGCACCCCGGCGGGCAGGGAACACAGATACGCAGTATTTT.

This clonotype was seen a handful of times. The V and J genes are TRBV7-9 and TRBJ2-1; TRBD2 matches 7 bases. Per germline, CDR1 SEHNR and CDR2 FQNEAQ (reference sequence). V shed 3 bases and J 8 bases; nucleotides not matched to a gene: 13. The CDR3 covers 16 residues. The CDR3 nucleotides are TGTGCCAGCAGCTTCGCTTTTGGTCTAGCGGTGGATGAGCAGTTCTTC. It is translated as CASSFAFGLAVDEQFF.

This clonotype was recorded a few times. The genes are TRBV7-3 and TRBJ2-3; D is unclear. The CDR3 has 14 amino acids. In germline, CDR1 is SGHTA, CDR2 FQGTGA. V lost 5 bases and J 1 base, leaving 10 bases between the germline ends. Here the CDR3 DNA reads TGTGCCAGCAGCCCCCTTTGGGGCACAGATACGCAGTATTTT. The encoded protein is CASSPLWGTDTQYF.